This T cell receptor beta chain was sequenced for a study of molecular identifiers for immune sequencing clone quantification. TCRdb used MiXCR to reprocess the PCR reads, holding one entry per CDR3 protein. The repertoire consists of over 550,000 distinct CDR3 sequences, with about 25% occurring once and the leading ten covering 0.78%. This clonotype was recorded many times. The source of this sequence is a human donor in good health. Some libraries in this study had Jurkat cell RNA spiked in. The sequenced sample was naive CD8+ T cells from blood, with Jurkat cell RNA spiked in. As to subset: FACS-sorted CD8+CD4-CCR7+CD45RA+ naive T cells.

As DNA, the CDR3 is TGTGCCAGCAGTTCCAACAGGGGATCGAACACTGAAGCTTTCTTT. Protein sequence: CASSSNRGSNTEAFF. This chain links TRBV12-3 or TRBV12-4 with TRBJ1-1; 7 bases fit TRBD1. J lost 1 base, V lost 4 bases, and 6 bases had no gene match. The CDR3 is 15 residues long.